A selection of T cell receptor beta chains follows, all from one sample in a study of CD8 T cells in ankylosing spondylitis. TCRdb itself ran the 5' RACE reads through MiXCR, one entry per CDR3 protein. The data hold about 240,000 distinct CDR3 sequences, with around 9.2% observed a single time. Sequenced input: blood, either unsorted or a sorted T cell fraction (not recorded which). The receptors shown here come from a male donor with ankylosing spondylitis or in good health (not recorded which). Each CDR3 is given with its conserved first and last residue. D genes are given only for firm matches. Clone size, where shown, is once, few, many, or a class for clones that have expanded.

size	V	D	J	CDR3	DNA
once	TRBV28	NA	TRBJ1-5	CASRREAKYQPQHF	TGTGCCAGCAGAAGAGAGGCGAAATATCAGCCCCAGCATTTT
NA	TRBV4-3	TRBD2	TRBJ2-3	CASSQEPSGGADTQYF	TGCGCCAGCAGCCAAGAGCCCAGCGGGGGGGCAGATACGCAGTATTTT
few	TRBV20-1	NA	TRBJ1-2	CSAREGPYGGYTF	TGCAGTGCTAGAGAGGGTCCCTACGGGGGCTACACCTTC
many	TRBV7-9	NA	TRBJ2-1	CASSLGAAGNEQFF	TGTGCCAGCAGCTTAGGAGCGGCGGGGAATGAGCAGTTCTTC
NA	TRBV5-8	NA	TRBJ2-5	CASSLEGNSGAQETQYF	TGTGCCAGCAGCTTGGAGGGGAACTCAGGGGCCCAAGAGACCCAGTACTTC
few	TRBV20-1	NA	TRBJ1-2	CSARESLVGYTF	TGCAGTGCTAGAGAATCCCTTGTGGGCTACACCTTC
many	TRBV4-2	NA	TRBJ1-3	CASSQREGNTIYF	TGTGCCAGCAGCCAGCGGGAGGGAAACACCATATATTTT
many	TRBV5-1	NA	TRBJ1-2	CASSFQGDGYTF	TGCGCCAGCAGCTTCCAGGGCGATGGCTACACCTTC
many	TRBV7-2	TRBD1	TRBJ1-5	CASSLASGQGAQHF	TGTGCCAGCAGCTTAGCATCTGGACAGGGGGCTCAGCATTTT
many	TRBV7-2	NA	TRBJ2-1	CASSLGLAYNEQFF	TGTGCCAGCAGCTTAGGGCTAGCCTACAATGAGCAGTTCTTC
many	TRBV7-2	NA	TRBJ1-1	CASSSHSGTEAFF	TGTGCCAGCAGCTCACACTCGGGGACTGAAGCTTTCTTT
many	TRBV27	TRBD1	TRBJ2-3	CASSPRTGATDTQYF	TGTGCCAGCAGTCCCCGGACAGGGGCCACAGATACGCAGTATTTT
NA	TRBV4-1	NA	TRBJ1-2	CASSQDTYRGYTF	TGCGCCAGCAGCCAAGATACGTACCGTGGCTACACCTTC
many	TRBV6-2/TRBV6-3	NA	TRBJ1-3	CASSYEKGDYRRNTIYF	TGTGCCAGCAGTTACGAGAAGGGTGACTATCGGAGAAACACCATATATTTT
many	TRBV7-9	NA	TRBJ1-2	CASSRDNGGYTF	TGTGCCAGCAGCCGGGACAATGGGGGCTACACCTTC
many	TRBV20-1	NA	TRBJ1-5	CSARARPNQPQHF	TGCAGTGCTAGGGCGAGGCCGAATCAGCCCCAGCATTTT
NA	TRBV27	TRBD1	TRBJ1-2	CASSQTSGQGHYGYTF	TGTGCCAGCAGCCAAACTTCGGGACAGGGCCACTATGGCTACACCTTC
many	TRBV12-3/TRBV12-4	TRBD1	TRBJ2-3	CASSPSDRGRKNTQYF	TGTGCCAGCAGTCCCTCCGACAGGGGGCGCAAAAATACGCAGTATTTT
many	TRBV20-1	NA	TRBJ2-7	CSARDARGRGEQYF	TGCAGTGCTAGAGATGCGCGTGGGAGAGGCGAGCAGTACTTC
many	TRBV20-1	NA	TRBJ1-1	CSARAPRENTEAFF	TGCAGTGCTAGAGCCCCGCGGGAGAACACTGAAGCTTTCTTT
NA	TRBV7-9	NA	TRBJ2-2	CASRNAVSTGELFF	TGTGCCAGCAGAAATGCGGTCTCCACCGGGGAGCTGTTTTTT
many	TRBV4-3	NA	TRBJ1-5	CASSRLQGQPQHF	TGCGCCAGCAGCCGTCTCCAGGGTCAGCCCCAGCATTTT
many	TRBV28	NA	TRBJ1-3	CASIDSGNTIYF	TGTGCCAGCATCGACTCTGGAAACACCATATATTTT
many	TRBV6-2/TRBV6-3	NA	TRBJ2-5	CASSYSTAALGETQYF	TGTGCCAGCAGTTACTCGACCGCCGCCCTGGGAGAGACCCAGTACTTC
many	TRBV12-3/TRBV12-4	TRBD2	TRBJ2-3	CASSLAGHTDTQYF	TGTGCCAGCAGCTTAGCGGGGCACACAGATACGCAGTATTTT
NA	TRBV7-9	TRBD2	TRBJ2-1	CASSPGGGRNEQFF	TGTGCCAGCAGCCCCGGGGGGGGGCGGAATGAGCAGTTCTTC
many	TRBV30	NA	TRBJ2-6	CAWSVREVSGANVLTF	TGTGCCTGGAGTGTGCGAGAGGTCTCTGGGGCCAACGTCCTGACTTTC
NA	TRBV7-6	NA	TRBJ1-3	CASWGSSGNTIYF	TGTGCCAGTTGGGGGTCCTCTGGAAACACCATATATTTT
many	TRBV5-1	NA	TRBJ2-5	CASKEGGETQYF	TGCGCCAGCAAGGAGGGCGGAGAGACCCAGTACTTC
many	TRBV12-3/TRBV12-4	NA	TRBJ2-1	CASSAGTFFYNEQFF	TGTGCCAGCAGCGCCGGGACTTTCTTCTACAATGAGCAGTTCTTC
many	TRBV12-3/TRBV12-4	NA	TRBJ2-5	CASTFHTRNGSFSETQYF	TGTGCCAGCACCTTCCACACGAGGAACGGTTCTTTTAGTGAGACCCAGTACTTC